A single sample gave rise to the 28 T cell receptor beta chains below, sequenced in a study of PD-1 blockade in classical Hodgkin lymphoma. All patients experienced relapse after autologous stem cell transplantation, and brentuximab vedotin exposure was variable. The repertoire was sequenced with immunoSEQ multiplex PCR; TCRdb's copy has only in-frame clones and lacks some. The sample shows 40,000 to 50,000 clones, around 83% of them seen only once. This specimen consisted of peripheral blood mononuclear cells (PBMCs), obtained before the second cycle of nivolumab. Every receptor here comes from a human donor with classical Hodgkin lymphoma.

The V gene is TRBV9, the J gene TRBJ2-3; D remains ambiguous. CDR1 SGDLS and CDR2 YYNGEE come from the germline V gene. The CDR3 covers 15 residues. V lost 0 bases and J lost 6, with 14 bases in between. The CDR3 coding sequence is TGTGCCAGCAGCGTAGAGGTCCAGAACGAGGATACGCAGTATTTT. This sequence encodes CASSVEVQNEDTQYF.

The chain links TRBV6-1 to TRBJ2-2, with D maybe TRBD2 (5 bases). Deletions cut 5 bases from V and 0 bases from J, with 10 bases between. Looked up from germline, CDR1 is MNHNS and CDR2 is SASEGT. The CDR3 extends over 15 amino acids. This CDR3 is CASSKKRANTGELFF. In DNA form, the CDR3 reads TGTGCCAGCAGTAAAAAGAGGGCGAACACCGGGGAGCTGTTTTTT.

The table lists this clone with a few counts. V and J are TRBV28 and TRBJ2-7; 7 nucleotides align to TRBD2. With V trimmed by 6 bases and J by 7 bases, 9 bases remained unmatched. CDR3 length equals 13 residues. The germline V gene has CDR1 MDHEN and CDR2 SYDVKM. This CDR3 reads CASSERGQREQYF. The DNA of the CDR3 is TGTGCCAGCAGCGAGCGGGGTCAGAGGGAGCAGTACTTC.

This chain joins TRBV14 and TRBJ1-4; D not resolved. Germline CDR1 and CDR2: SGHDN and FVKESK. The CDR3 is 12 amino acids. Trimming took off 8 bases at V and 6 bases at J, with 10 bases between the two ends. The CDR3 coding sequence is TGTGCCAGCGCATCTAATGATGAAAAACTGTTTTTT. Its translation is CASASNDEKLFF.

As to this clone: One end of the junction is discordant with germline, which a read error may explain. The chain couples TRBV7-2 to TRBJ1-4; 9 nucleotides line up with TRBD1. The CDR3 has 14 residues. The germline CDR1 and CDR2 sequences are SGHTA and FQGNSA. The CDR3 region has the DNA TGTGCCAGCAGCAGTGGGACAGGGAATGGAAAACTGTTTTTT. Encoded protein: CASSSGTGNGKLFF.

V gene TRBV2 combines with J gene TRBJ2-5, with 16 bases that match TRBD2. The CDR3 is made up of 20 amino acids. The V segment lost 6 bases and the J segment 4 bases; nucleotides outside the gene matches: 17. CDR1 is SNHLY, CDR2 FYNNEI, per germline. The CDR3 coding sequence is TGTGCCAGCAGCGGTGGGACTAGCGGGGGGGCCGTCTTGAATAGAGAGACCCAGTACTTC. This codes for CASSGGTSGGAVLNRETQYF.

The V gene is TRBV21-1, the J gene TRBJ2-3; no DNA check was done on the table's D call, TRBD2. TRBV21-1 is a pseudogene. The CDR3 has 15 residues. The CDR3 spells CASSKEEGYTDTQYF. In DNA, the CDR3 is TGTGCCAGCAGCAAAGAGGAGGGATACACAGATACGCAGTATTTT.

The rearrangement joins TRBV9 to TRBJ2-7; tentatively, D is TRBD2 (5 bases). This CDR3 is built from 15 residues. Per germline, CDR1 SGDLS and CDR2 YYNGEE. Trimming pared 4 bases from V and 5 bases from J, leaving 19 bases between. The DNA of the CDR3 is TGTGCCAGCAGCCCAAGCGGCAGCCAATCTGACGAGCAGTACTTC. Translation: CASSPSGSQSDEQYF.

The chain links TRBV6-5 to TRBJ1-3; perhaps TRBD1 as D (5 bases). Germline V lookup: CDR1 MNHEY, CDR2 SVGAGI. The ends were cut back, 0 bases at V and 0 bases at J, with 9 bases in the middle. The CDR3 runs 16 residues. CDR3 loop: CASSYSAGLSGNTIYF. As DNA, the CDR3 is TGTGCCAGCAGTTACTCCGCAGGGCTCTCTGGAAACACCATATATTTT.

The chain recombines TRBV19 with TRBJ2-2, with D possibly matching TRBD1 (5 bases). V was trimmed by 5 bases and J by 0 bases, leaving 10 bases between them. In germline, CDR1 is LNHDA, CDR2 SQIVND (reference sequence). The CDR3 length is 15 residues. The CDR3: CASSSPGSNTGELFF. The CDR3 region has the DNA TGTGCCAGTAGTTCCCCAGGGTCGAACACCGGGGAGCTGTTTTTT. Drawing the rest from reference TRBV19 and TRBJ2-2, the complete variable domain is DGGITQSPKYLFRKEGQNVTLSCEQNLNHDAMYWYRQDPGQGLRLIYYSQIVNDFQKGDIAEGYSVSREKKESFPLTVTSAQKNPTAFYLCASSSPGSNTGELFFGEGSRLTVL.

This clone was detected only a few times. This chain joins TRBV4-3 and TRBJ2-5; no reliable D call. Trimming removed 0 bases at V and 3 bases at J, with 17 bases between. Germline V gene sequence: CDR1 LGHNA, CDR2 YSLEER. The CDR3 is 17 amino acids. The CDR3 DNA follows: TGCGCCAGCAGCCAAGATACGGGCTTGCGTAGTGAAGAGACCCAGTACTTC. Its translation is CASSQDTGLRSEETQYF.

The chain employs TRBV6-1 and TRBJ2-7; TRBD2 matches 13 bases. Trimming cost V 1 base and J 3 bases; bases outside gene matches: 0. The CDR3 has 15 residues. Germline V gives CDR1 MNHNS, CDR2 SASEGT. DNA for the CDR3: TGTGCCAGCAGTGAAGGGACTAGCGGGAGCTACGAGCAGTACTTC. Its translation: CASSEGTSGSYEQYF.

The rearrangement links TRBV6-5 to TRBJ2-5, with D hard to call. V shed 0 bases and J shed 2 bases, with 4 bases lying between them. This CDR3 spans 13 amino acids. Germline-derived CDR1 and CDR2 are MNHEY and SVGAGI. The CDR3 nucleotides are TGTGCCAGCAGTTACTCCCCTCAAGAGACCCAGTACTTC. Translated: CASSYSPQETQYF.

J is TRBJ2-2 and V is TRBV25-1; TRBD1 might be the D (6 bases). The V end lost 0 bases, the J end lost 1 base, and 9 bases lay between the germline ends. Per the germline V gene, CDR1 is MGHDK and CDR2 is SYGVNS. CDR3 length equals 16 residues. The CDR3 loop reads CASSEYNRVNTGELFF. CDR3 in DNA: TGTGCCAGCAGTGAATATAACAGGGTGAACACCGGGGAGCTGTTTTTT.

Only one count was recorded for this clone. The chain combines TRBV7-7 with TRBJ1-1; D might be TRBD1 (6 bases). The CDR3 covers 15 residues. V lost 5 bases to trimming and J lost 3 bases, with 16 bases between them. From germline, CDR1 is SSHAT and CDR2 FNYEAQ (reference sequence). CDR3: CASSLFTGSDTEAFF. CDR3 nucleotide sequence: TGTGCCAGCAGCCTATTCACAGGGTCTGACACTGAAGCTTTCTTT.

This clone was seen only a few times. The chain has TRBV27 and TRBJ1-5, with a weak D call TRBD1 (6 bases). V dropped 6 bases and J dropped 7 bases, with 10 bases sitting between them. This CDR3 contains 12 residues. From germline, CDR1 is MNHEY and CDR2 SMNVEV (reference sequence). Here the CDR3 reads CASSLQGQPQHF. CDR3 bases: TGTGCCAGCAGCCTCCAGGGGCAGCCCCAGCATTTT.

This sequence joins TRBV21-1 and TRBJ2-3; TRBD1 reflects the table's D call only, with no check against the DNA. TRBV21-1 is assigned pseudogene status. The CDR3 covers 16 residues. As DNA, the CDR3 is TGTGCCAGCAGCTTTGGGGCGACAGATAGCACAGATACGCAGTATTTT. This sequence encodes CASSFGATDSTDTQYF.

The genes are TRBV6-6 and TRBJ1-5, with 9 bases fitting TRBD1. The CDR3 covers 16 residues. With V trimmed by 2 bases and J by 4 bases, 6 bases remained unmatched. Germline loops: CDR1 MNHNY, CDR2 SVGAGI (reference sequence). CDR3 loop: CASSYGTGPLNQPQHF. The CDR3 nucleotides read TGTGCCAGCAGTTACGGGACAGGGCCGTTGAATCAGCCCCAGCATTTT.

The CDR3 coding sequence is TGTGCCAGCCTTTTGGCCCCGGGGGGGAGTCGGTACAATGAGCAGTTCTTC. This encodes CASLLAPGGSRYNEQFF. The chain is built from TRBV5-5 and TRBJ2-1, with 8 bases aligning to TRBD2. Germline CDR1 is SGHKS and CDR2 is YYEKEE (reference sequence). The CDR3 is 17 residues long. With V trimmed by 7 bases and J by 4 bases, 16 bases remained unmatched.

V and J are TRBV27 and TRBJ2-7; D may be TRBD1 (6 bases). Germline V lookup: CDR1 MNHEY, CDR2 SMNVEV (reference sequence). The CDR3 spans 14 residues. V shed 7 bases and J shed 3 bases, with 16 bases lying between them. The CDR3 region is CASIKTQGHYEQYF. Written as DNA, the CDR3 is TGTGCCAGCATAAAAACCCAGGGGCACTACGAGCAGTACTTC.

The sample holds one count of this clone. A read error may account for a junction end that differs from germline. The identical CDR3 is also encoded by other nucleotide sequences in the sample. V and J are TRBV4-1 and TRBJ2-3; D call uncertain. The CDR3 has 14 residues. Germline V gene lookup returns CDR1 MGHRA and CDR2 YSYEKL. The CDR3 DNA follows: TGCGCCAGTAGCCTTCAACGAAGGGAAGATACGCAGTATTTT. This translates into CASSLQRREDTQYF.

This sequence joins TRBV4-2 and TRBJ2-3, with TRBD2 matching over 9 bases. Germline values: CDR1 LGHNA, CDR2 YNFKEQ. J gave up 0 bases and V 1 base, and 11 bases lay outside the gene matches. This CDR3 comprises 19 residues. The CDR3 coding sequence is TGTGCCAGCAGCCAAGCGGGGGCTGTTAGCGGGGGAAGCACAGATACGCAGTATTTT. Residues: CASSQAGAVSGGSTDTQYF.

The chain links TRBV7-3 to TRBJ2-1; no clear D gene. Germline assignment: CDR1 SGHTA and CDR2 FQGTGA. The V end lost 5 bases, the J end lost 9 bases, and 17 bases lay between the germline ends. The CDR3 contains 14 residues. CDR3 DNA: TGTGCCAGCAGCCCCCTAACTACCTTGGGTGAGCAGTTCTTC. Encoded protein: CASSPLTTLGEQFF.

V usage is TRBV19 and J usage is TRBJ2-3; tentatively, D is TRBD2 (5 bases). CDR1 and CDR2 from the germline V gene are LNHDA and SQIVND (reference sequence). V lost 6 bases and J lost 0, with 16 bases in between. This CDR3 has 16 amino acids. This CDR3 is CASRTTGNPSTDTQYF. In nucleotides, the CDR3 is TGTGCCAGTAGGACTACGGGGAACCCTAGCACAGATACGCAGTATTTT.

This clone came up once. This rearrangement joins TRBV28 to TRBJ2-1; 8 nucleotides match TRBD2. J was trimmed by 9 bases and V by 5 bases; bases with no gene match: 15. The CDR3 has 16 residues. Germline V gene data show CDR1 as MDHEN and CDR2 as SYDVKM. CDR3 nucleotides: TGTGCCAGCAGTCCTATCGCCCCCAGCGGGAGCGGTGAGCAGTTCTTC. This gives the protein CASSPIAPSGSGEQFF.

The chain uses TRBV27 and TRBJ1-4, with D perhaps matching TRBD1 (5 bases). Germline V gives CDR1 MNHEY, CDR2 SMNVEV (reference sequence). The V gene lost 6 bases and the J gene lost 3 bases, with 11 bases spanning the gap. The CDR3 loop spans 14 amino acids. This chain's CDR3 is CASRGWGANEKLFF. CDR3 coding DNA: TGTGCCAGCAGAGGCTGGGGGGCTAATGAAAAACTGTTTTTT.

The V call is TRBV27, the J call TRBJ2-1, with 7 bases that match TRBD1. The CDR3 extends over 18 amino acids. Looked up from germline, CDR1 is MNHEY and CDR2 is SMNVEV (reference sequence). J was trimmed by 0 bases and V by 4 bases; bases with no gene match: 12. The CDR3 protein is CASSSFLQGQSSYNEQFF. In DNA form, the CDR3 reads TGTGCCAGCAGTTCGTTCTTACAGGGACAGAGCTCCTACAATGAGCAGTTCTTC.

This clone was picked up one time. This chain connects TRBV5-4 to TRBJ1-1, with D tentatively TRBD1 (5 bases). Germline assignment: CDR1 SGHNT and CDR2 YYREEE (reference sequence). Trimming removed 4 bases at V and 0 bases at J, with 16 bases between. This CDR3 spans 16 amino acids. The CDR3 sequence: CASSGDLGNVNTEAFF. For the CDR3, the DNA is TGTGCCAGCAGCGGGGACCTAGGAAACGTGAACACTGAAGCTTTCTTT.